This T cell receptor (beta chain) came from a study of cytomegalovirus exposure and HLA in healthy donors. Across the study: Genotyping of more than 300 donors showed that about 84% belonged to the Caucasian-associated ancestry cluster. Regarding the study as a whole: The later analysis indicated that the majority of CMV-associated TCR beta chains appeared HLA-restricted. The records held CMV serostatus as the only immune exposure information. Three of the chains that were CMV-associated were confirmed in vitro to be specific for CMV antigens.

PCR involved 60 Vbeta and 13 Jbeta primers. The assay was immunoSEQ multiplex PCR, and TCRdb's table has in-frame clones only and misses some. This table has around 150,000 clones, 70% to 85% appearing once. The junction had 10 bases not matched to a gene; V was cut back by 4 bases and J by 3 bases. This CDR3 contains 15 residues. Germline V gene sequence: CDR1 SGHKS, CDR2 YYEKEE (reference sequence). A remark on this clone: Its target is not known.

J is TRBJ2-7 and V is TRBV5-5; 7 bases match TRBD1. The sample was PBMCs. The source of this sequence is a man aged 25 to 40 in good health and CMV-seropositive. The CDR3 is CASSPPTGQFYEQYF. CDR3 in DNA: TGTGCCAGCAGCCCACCAACGGGACAGTTCTACGAGCAGTACTTC.